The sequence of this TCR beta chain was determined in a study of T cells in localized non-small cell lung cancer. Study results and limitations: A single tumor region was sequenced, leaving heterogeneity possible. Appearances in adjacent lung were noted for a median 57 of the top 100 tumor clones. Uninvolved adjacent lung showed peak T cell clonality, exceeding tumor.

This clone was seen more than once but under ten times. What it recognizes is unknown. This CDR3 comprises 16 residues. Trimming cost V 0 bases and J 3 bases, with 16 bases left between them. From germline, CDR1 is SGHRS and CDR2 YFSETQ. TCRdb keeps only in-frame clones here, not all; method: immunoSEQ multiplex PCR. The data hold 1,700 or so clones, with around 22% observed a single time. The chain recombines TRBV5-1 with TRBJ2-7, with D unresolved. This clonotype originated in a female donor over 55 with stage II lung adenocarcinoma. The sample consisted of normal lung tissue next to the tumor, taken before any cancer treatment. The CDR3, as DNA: TGCGCCAGCAGCTTGGACCCCTATAACGGAATCTACGAGCAGTACTTC. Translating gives CASSLDPYNGIYEQYF.